One and the same sample provided the 25 T cell receptor beta chains below, sequenced in a study of cytomegalovirus exposure and HLA in healthy donors. It was with 60 Vbeta and 13 Jbeta primers that the PCR ran. Some clones are missing from TCRdb's copy, which holds only in-frame ones; the method was immunoSEQ multiplex PCR. The sample records about 150,000 clones, about four fifths being singletons. Sequencing was performed on PBMCs. All receptors derive from a human donor in good health.

The V and J genes are TRBV30 and TRBJ1-3; 7 positions agree with TRBD1. The trim removed 7 bases at V and 2 bases at J, leaving 2 bases unmatched. This CDR3 is built from 12 residues. CDR1 and CDR2 (germline): GTSNPN, SVGIG (reference sequence). The CDR3 reads CALDRAGNTIYF. The CDR3 nucleotides are TGTGCCTTAGACAGGGCTGGAAACACCATATATTTT.

The J gene is TRBJ2-2, the V gene TRBV7-2; TRBD1 might be the D (6 bases). V lost 3 bases and J 1 base, leaving 6 bases between the germline ends. This CDR3 is 14 amino acids long. Germline CDR1 and CDR2: SGHTA and FQGNSA. The CDR3 sequence is CASSLDRNTGELFF. DNA of the CDR3: TGTGCCAGCAGCTTGGACAGGAACACCGGGGAGCTGTTTTTT.

V is TRBV7-8 and J is TRBJ2-3, with D perhaps TRBD2 (7 bases). Germline V lookup: CDR1 SGHVS, CDR2 FQNEAQ. The CDR3 totals 15 residues. Between the trimmed V and J ends, which lost 1 base and 3 bases, there was a span of 11 bases. The CDR3: CASSLGGGVTDTQYF. The CDR3 DNA follows: TGTGCCAGCAGCTTAGGCGGGGGCGTTACAGATACGCAGTATTTT.

This clone came up a few times. The gene calls are TRBV4-3 and TRBJ1-3; possible D gene TRBD1, 6 bases. CDR1 and CDR2 (germline): LGHNA, YSLEER. The CDR3 length is 16 residues. Trimming pared 0 bases from V and 0 bases from J, leaving 9 bases between. The CDR3 sequence: CASSQDRGSSGNTIYF. For the CDR3, the DNA is TGCGCCAGCAGCCAAGATAGGGGGAGCTCTGGAAACACCATATATTTT.

The chain joins TRBV6-7 to TRBJ2-5; D possibly corresponds to TRBD1 (6 bases). TRBV6-7 is noted as an ORF with a role that remains uncertain. Trimming took 1 base from V and 10 from J, leaving 25 bases between them. This CDR3 is built from 17 residues. As DNA, the CDR3 is TGTGCCAGCAGTTACTTTAGGGACACCCTCGGTTCAGGGTGCCAGTACTTC. It specifies CASSYFRDTLGSGCQYF.

This clone was picked up a small number of times. The chain uses TRBV5-1 and TRBJ1-1, with 7 bases aligning to TRBD1. This CDR3 has 16 amino acids. Germline-derived CDR1 and CDR2 are SGHRS and YFSETQ. The junction had 9 bases not matched to a gene; V was cut back by 2 bases and J by 2 bases. Here the CDR3 DNA reads TGCGCCAGCAGCTTCCAGACAGGGCGGGGAAACACTGAAGCTTTCTTT. It codes for CASSFQTGRGNTEAFF.

There are a few counts of this clone. The J gene is TRBJ1-1, the V gene TRBV29-1, with 9 bases aligning to TRBD1. The CDR3 is 14 residues long. From germline, CDR1 is SQVTM and CDR2 ANQGSEA. The trim removed 3 bases at V and 5 bases at J, leaving 7 bases unmatched. The CDR3 DNA follows: TGCAGCGTTGACGTTACCGGGACAGGGACTGAAGCTTTCTTT. This encodes CSVDVTGTGTEAFF.

This clone was detected once. The V and J genes are TRBV4-2 and TRBJ1-4, with D uncertain. This CDR3 has 16 amino acids. Germline values: CDR1 LGHNA, CDR2 YNFKEQ. V lost 5 bases and J lost 5, with 18 bases in between. CDR3 loop: CASSGGGEALNEKLFF. CDR3 nucleotide sequence: TGTGCCAGCAGCGGAGGCGGGGAAGCACTAAATGAAAAACTGTTTTTT.

The chain links TRBV7-8 to TRBJ1-4; TRBD1 aligns across 8 bases. The CDR3 consists of 15 residues. V shed 5 bases and J 8 bases; nucleotides not matched to a gene: 10. The germline V gene encodes CDR1 SGHVS and CDR2 FQNEAQ. For the CDR3, the DNA is TGTGCCAGCAGCCCCGCCCGGGACAGGAGGGAAAAACTGTTTTTT. It yields the protein CASSPARDRREKLFF.

The genes are TRBV6-1 and TRBJ1-5, with D uncertain. The germline V gene has CDR1 MNHNS and CDR2 SASEGT. This CDR3 has 15 amino acids. V lost 2 bases and J lost 2, with 10 bases in between. The chain's CDR3 is CASSEMKLGNQPQHF. CDR3 in DNA: TGTGCCAGCAGTGAAATGAAATTAGGCAATCAGCCCCAGCATTTT.

The chain is built from TRBV7-9 and TRBJ1-2, with D unresolved. The germline gives CDR1 SEHNR, CDR2 FQNEAQ (reference sequence). This CDR3 has 15 amino acids. The germline V and J ends were trimmed by 5 bases and 4 bases, with 17 bases remaining between them. The CDR3 DNA sequence: TGTGCCAGCAGCACCCGGAGGGCAGTCCCCTATGGCTACACCTTC. This translates into CASSTRRAVPYGYTF.

V usage is TRBV7-8 and J usage is TRBJ2-1; 14 positions agree with TRBD2. Germline V lookup: CDR1 SGHVS, CDR2 FQNEAQ. This CDR3 contains 18 residues. Trimming at V came to 5 bases and at J to 5 bases, leaving 11 bases not matched to a gene. The CDR3 nucleotides are TGTGCCAGCAGCGTAAGGGGGACTAGCGGGAGACTACACAATGAGCAGTTCTTC. It is translated as CASSVRGTSGRLHNEQFF.

The gene calls are TRBV10-1 and TRBJ2-1, with TRBD1 identical over 7 bases. This CDR3 has 15 residues. V gave up 0 bases and J gave up 2 bases; unmatched junction bases: 1. In germline, CDR1 is WNHNN, CDR2 SYGVQD (reference sequence). The CDR3 DNA follows: TGCGCCAGCAGTGAGTCGGGACAGCCCTACAATGAGCAGTTCTTC. Amino acid sequence: CASSESGQPYNEQFF.

The chain joins TRBV27 to TRBJ2-1; 11 positions agree with TRBD2. Looked up from germline, CDR1 is MNHEY and CDR2 is SMNVEV (reference sequence). Trimming at V came to 5 bases and at J to 4 bases, leaving 7 bases not matched to a gene. The CDR3 is made up of 16 amino acids. In DNA, the CDR3 is TGTGCCAGCAGTGACATACTAGCGGGAGATTACAATGAGCAGTTCTTC. This encodes CASSDILAGDYNEQFF.

This chain uses TRBV7-9 with TRBJ2-4; 10 nucleotides match TRBD1. The CDR3 runs 15 residues. After removal of 10 bases from V and 1 base from J, the junction contained 7 bases not matched to a gene. Germline V lookup: CDR1 SEHNR, CDR2 FQNEAQ (reference sequence). The CDR3 DNA reads as TGTGCCACCAGTCTGGGACAGGGGGCCAAAAACATTCAGTACTTC. Translated: CATSLGQGAKNIQYF.

V usage is TRBV2 and J usage is TRBJ2-3, with 11 bases aligning to TRBD1. The germline gives CDR1 SNHLY, CDR2 FYNNEI. Trimming cost V 7 bases and J 6 bases; bases outside gene matches: 3. The CDR3 has 13 residues. CDR3 sequence: CASIRDRGDTQYF. DNA for the CDR3: TGTGCCAGCATCCGGGACAGGGGGGATACGCAGTATTTT.

This clone was counted between two and nine times. The genes are TRBV7-9 and TRBJ2-7, with D perhaps matching TRBD1 (5 bases). The germline gives CDR1 SEHNR, CDR2 FQNEAQ (reference sequence). Trimming removed 3 bases from V and 2 bases from J, with 11 bases in between. There are 14 residues in the CDR3. The CDR3 sequence: CASSFVDTTYEQYF. The CDR3 DNA sequence: TGTGCCAGCAGCTTCGTGGACACTACCTACGAGCAGTACTTC.

J is TRBJ2-2 and V is TRBV21-1; the table assigns TRBD2, which was not confirmed against the DNA. TRBV21-1 is a pseudogene. The CDR3 extends over 10 amino acids. The CDR3: CARETEELFF. For the CDR3, the DNA is TGTGCCAGGGAGACGGAGGAGCTGTTTTTT.

V gene TRBV4-1 combines with J gene TRBJ2-7; 9 bases are shared with TRBD1. The V gene's germline CDR1 is MGHRA and CDR2 YSYEKL. Unmatched junction bases numbered 6, after V lost 5 bases and J lost 4 bases. CDR3 size: 14 residues. The CDR3 protein is CASSSDRGEYEQYF. Here the CDR3 DNA reads TGCGCCAGCAGCTCCGACAGGGGGGAATACGAGCAGTACTTC.

This chain joins TRBV30 and TRBJ1-3; no reliable D call. The germline V and J ends were trimmed by 0 bases and 5 bases, with 5 bases remaining between them. This CDR3 comprises 12 residues. Germline CDR1 GTSNPN, CDR2 SVGIG (reference sequence). The CDR3 DNA reads TGTGCCTGGAGTGTATCTCGAAACACCATATATTTT. Translated: CAWSVSRNTIYF. Using reference TRBV30 and TRBJ1-3 for the parts outside the CDR3, the full variable domain is SQTIHQWPATLVQPVGSPLSLECTVEGTSNPNLYWYRQAAGRGLQLLFYSVGIGQISSEVPQNLSASRPQDRQFILSSKKLLLSDSGFYLCAWSVSRNTIYFGEGSWLTVV.

The chain employs TRBV5-1 and TRBJ1-1; TRBD1 might be the D (6 bases). The length of the CDR3 is 13 residues. Per germline, CDR1 SGHRS and CDR2 YFSETQ. V was cut by 5 bases and J by 7 bases, with 15 bases left in between. CDR3 nucleotide sequence: TGCGCCAGCAGTTACAGGGAGGGGGATGAAGCTTTCTTT. This codes for CASSYREGDEAFF. Full variable domain (rest looked up from reference TRBV5-1 and TRBJ1-1): KAGVTQTPRYLIKTRGQQVTLSCSPISGHRSVSWYQQTPGQGLQFLFEYFSETQRNKGNFPGRFSGRQFSNSRSEMNVSTLELGDSALYLCASSYREGDEAFFGQGTRLTVV.

This clone was seen more than once but under ten times. The junction departs from germline at one end; a sequencing error may be responsible. The chain combines TRBV2 with TRBJ2-3; 9 nucleotides line up with TRBD2. CDR1 is SNHLY, CDR2 FYNNEI, per germline. The CDR3 is 14 residues long. In nucleotides, the CDR3 is TGTGCCAGCAGGGCAGCGGGGGGCTCATCTGTATCGGATTTT. Encoded protein: CASRAAGGSSVSDF.

The chain links TRBV14 to TRBJ1-1, with TRBD1 identical over 8 bases. V lost 4 bases, J lost 4 bases, and 8 bases stayed unmatched. The CDR3 contains 15 residues. Germline V gives CDR1 SGHDN, CDR2 FVKESK. CDR3 amino acids: CASSLKRTGTTEAFF. In DNA, the CDR3 is TGTGCCAGCAGCCTGAAGAGGACAGGGACCACTGAAGCTTTCTTT.

V is TRBV23-1 and J is TRBJ1-2; D not certain. TRBV23-1 is marked as an open reading frame, function uncertain. Trimming took 11 bases from V and 7 from J, leaving 17 bases between them. The CDR3 has 12 amino acids. Here the CDR3 DNA reads TGCGCCGACCAGACGGGGTTTGGTGGCTACACCTTC. It codes for CADQTGFGGYTF.

This clone was seen once. The chain has TRBV13 and TRBJ2-5, with D possibly matching TRBD2 (5 bases). V was shortened by 0 bases and J by 0 bases, with 8 bases between the two germline ends. Germline assignment: CDR1 PRHDT and CDR2 FYEKMQ (reference sequence). The CDR3 consists of 15 residues. The CDR3 DNA reads as TGTGCCAGCAGCTTAGGAGGCGGGTACCAAGAGACCCAGTACTTC. It codes for CASSLGGGYQETQYF.